This TCR beta chain was recovered during a study of control samples from healthy donors and cancer patients. Trimming took 7 bases from V and 2 from J, leaving 14 bases between them. The CDR3 is 15 amino acids. Germline V gives CDR1 KGHDR, CDR2 SFDVKD. Assay: immunoSEQ multiplex PCR; the TCRdb copy retains only in-frame clones and omits some. The data show 95,000 to 150,000 clones, approximately 90% seen once. The sequence derives from a woman between 18 and 29 years old in good health. V is TRBV24-1 and J is TRBJ2-1, with a weak D call TRBD1 (5 bases). Material for sequencing was blood. In DNA, the CDR3 is TGTGCCACCAGCGCACAGGCGCCCGCCTACAATGAGCAGTTCTTC. Its protein product is CATSAQAPAYNEQFF.